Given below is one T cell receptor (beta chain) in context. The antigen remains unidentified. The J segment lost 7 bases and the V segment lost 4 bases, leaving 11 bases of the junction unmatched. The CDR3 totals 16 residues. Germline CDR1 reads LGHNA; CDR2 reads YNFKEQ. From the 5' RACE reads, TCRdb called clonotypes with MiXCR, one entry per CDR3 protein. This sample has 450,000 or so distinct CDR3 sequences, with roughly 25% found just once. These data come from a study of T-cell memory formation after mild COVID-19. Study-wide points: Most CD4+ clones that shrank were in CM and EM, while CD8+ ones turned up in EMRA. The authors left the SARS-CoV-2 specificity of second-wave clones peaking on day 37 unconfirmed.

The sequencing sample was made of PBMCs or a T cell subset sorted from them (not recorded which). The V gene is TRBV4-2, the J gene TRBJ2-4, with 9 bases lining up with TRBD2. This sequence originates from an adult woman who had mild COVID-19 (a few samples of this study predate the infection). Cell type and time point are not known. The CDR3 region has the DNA TGTGCCAGCAGCCCAAAGGGGCGGGAGGGTAGGAACATTCAGTACTTC. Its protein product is CASSPKGREGRNIQYF.